Reported below is one TCR beta chain. The clone's antigen remains unknown. Within one base of it there is no much larger clone, and no base qualities were kept. These data originate in a study of OX40 agonist ivuxolimab in advanced cancers. Regarding the study in general: The costimulatory receptor OX40 (CD134) was targeted by ivuxolimab, a fully human IgG2 agonistic monoclonal antibody. The purpose of peripheral TCRbeta sequencing was to test whether ivuxolimab changed TCR sequence diversity and led to clonal T-cell expansion. Partial responses occurred in three dose-escalation patients, of whom one had hepatocellular carcinoma and two had cutaneous melanoma. Prior anti-PD-1, anti-PD-L1 or anti-CTLA-4 therapy was permitted, and checkpoint inhibitors had been received by roughly 40% of dose-escalation patients. Intravenous ivuxolimab was administered to patients every 2 weeks at six dose levels: 0.01, 0.1, 0.3, 1.5, 3 and 10 mg/kg. The paper describes the monotherapy dose-escalation part (N of about 52 patients) of the phase I trial of ivuxolimab. Among the roughly 50 dose-escalation patients, around 20 had hepatocellular carcinoma, approximately 15 melanoma, 9 renal cell carcinoma and 9 head and neck cancer. In the dose-escalation cohort, around four fifths of patients were male, and the mean age was approximately 60 years with a range of roughly 23 to 79. Results the study describes overall, beyond this receptor: In the 0.1-3.0 mg/kg groups, partial responders had among the lowest normalized peripheral clonal expansion, particularly in CD8+ T cells. Low levels of normalized T-cell clonal expansion were also seen in some nonresponding patients. After ivuxolimab, more expanded clones were found on average in CD8+ T cells than in CD4+ T cells. Antigen specificity was not determined for the clonally expanded peripheral T cells. Clonal expansion of both CD4+ and CD8+ blood T cells was observed from baseline to week 6 at doses 0.1 to 3.0 mg/kg.

To sequence the TCRbeta CDR3 region, genomic DNA was isolated from the sorted cells. The immunoSEQ Assay was used for sequencing of TCRbeta CDR3 regions. TCRdb's version of the immuneACCESS table is confined to in-frame rearrangements and falls short of the full clone set. An unresolved V gene accounts for under half of the shortfall where checked; the remainder is of unknown origin. The sample table holds about 67,000 clones, of which about 90% were seen once. The leading ten clones occupy under 4.5% of the sample. The trial excluded patients who had a history of autoimmune disease or who were on systemic immunosuppression. Peripheral blood for TCR sequencing was drawn from every dose cohort at baseline, at cycle 4 day 1 and at cycle 7 day 1. The samples were taken from a phase I, first-in-human, multicenter, open-label dose-escalation trial of ivuxolimab. Adults with locally advanced or metastatic melanoma, renal cell, hepatocellular, or head and neck squamous cell carcinoma were enrolled in the trial. CD4+ and CD8+ T cells were sorted separately from peripheral blood before TCR sequencing.

This clonotype originated in an adult with an advanced solid tumor such as melanoma, head and neck, liver or kidney cancer. The sequenced sample was CD4+ or CD8+ T cells sorted from blood, obtained in a trial of the OX40 agonist ivuxolimab.

CDR3 region: CASSNGGTGGEKLFF. The nucleotide sequence is TGTGCCAGCAGTAACGGGGGGACAGGTGGTGAAAAACTGTTTTTT. Rearrangement joined TRBV6-5 to TRBJ1-4, with 8 central nucleotides matching TRBD1. The CDR3, cysteine through phenylalanine, is 15 amino acids long. Here the CDR3 DNA is all that survives: 45 bases in frame from base 1. The germline V gene gives CDR1 as MNHEY and CDR2 as SVGAGI. Trimmed from V: 5 bases; trimmed from J: 7 bases; junction bases lacking a gene match: 9.